This note documents a single TCR beta chain sequence. Its antigen is not known. The data are from a study of T-cell memory formation after mild COVID-19. About the research overall: The TCR clusters were mostly specific to one donor.

From the 5' RACE reads, TCRdb called clonotypes with MiXCR, one entry per CDR3 protein. The table shows almost 250,000 distinct CDR3 sequences, with approximately 15% occurring only once. General study results and limits: The appearance of some responding clones in pre-infection memory suggested that cross-reactive memory joined. Clones that contracted from day 15 to 85 had balanced CD4/CD8; later expanders were CD4+ biased.

The TCR comes from an adult woman who had mild COVID-19 (a few samples of this study predate the infection). Cell type and time point are not known. The sequenced sample was PBMCs or a T cell subset sorted from them (not recorded which).

CDR3 DNA sequence: TGTGCCAGCAGTCGAGAGCGGACAGGGAACTATGGCTACACCTTC. Translated: CASSRERTGNYGYTF. The rearrangement links TRBV6-2 or TRBV6-3 to TRBJ1-2; TRBD1 matches 8 bases. Germline CDR1 reads MNHEY; CDR2 reads SVGEGT. V was pared by 5 bases and J by 2 bases, with 7 bases of the junction left unmatched. The length of the CDR3 is 15 residues.